The rows below give T cell receptor beta chains drawn from one sample of a study of radiation and T cells in renal cell carcinoma. The method was immunoSEQ multiplex PCR; TCRdb's version includes in-frame clones alone and lacks a portion of them. The sample has 70,000 to 80,000 clones, 70% to 90% seen once. The source material was blood, sampled from a patient whose treatment included radiotherapy and nephrectomy. These receptors originate from a woman aged 50 to 65 with renal cell carcinoma. Each CDR3 is given with its conserved first and last residue. Each record gives: V gene, clone size, J gene, D gene, CDR3 protein, CDR3 DNA. D genes are given only for firm matches. Clone size is stated in some rows and not others, as once, few, many or a class when expanded.

v_gene: TRBV5-4
abundance: .
j_gene: TRBJ2-7
d_gene: .
CDR3aa: CASSPTQTYEQYF
CDR3nt: TGTGCCAGCAGCCCTACACAAACCTACGAGCAGTACTTC

v_gene: TRBV28
abundance: .
j_gene: TRBJ1-2
d_gene: TRBD1
CDR3aa: CASRQGDYGYTF
CDR3nt: TGTGCCAGCAGGCAGGGGGACTATGGCTACACCTTC

v_gene: TRBV28
abundance: .
j_gene: TRBJ1-5
d_gene: .
CDR3aa: CASSLMGWTSGSNQPQHF
CDR3nt: TGTGCCAGCAGTCTTATGGGTTGGACTTCGGGTAGCAATCAGCCCCAGCATTTT

v_gene: TRBV6-1
abundance: .
j_gene: TRBJ1-2
d_gene: .
CDR3aa: CASSEQGNYGYTF
CDR3nt: TGTGCCAGCAGTGAACAGGGAAACTATGGCTACACCTTC

v_gene: TRBV5-1
abundance: .
j_gene: TRBJ2-3
d_gene: TRBD2
CDR3aa: CASSLEGLAPGTDTQYF
CDR3nt: TGCGCCAGCAGCTTGGAGGGACTAGCGCCGGGCACAGATACGCAGTATTTT

v_gene: TRBV7-2
abundance: .
j_gene: TRBJ2-2
d_gene: TRBD2
CDR3aa: CASSLVSGLAMTGELFF
CDR3nt: TGTGCCAGCAGCTTAGTTTCTGGACTAGCGATGACCGGGGAGCTGTTTTTT

v_gene: TRBV10-3
abundance: .
j_gene: TRBJ2-1
d_gene: .
CDR3aa: CAISEFGDEQFF
CDR3nt: TGTGCCATCAGTGAATTTGGGGATGAGCAGTTCTTC

v_gene: TRBV19
abundance: .
j_gene: TRBJ1-2
d_gene: TRBD1
CDR3aa: CASSNQDRVDYGYTF
CDR3nt: TGTGCCAGTAGTAACCAGGACAGGGTAGACTATGGCTACACCTTC

v_gene: TRBV5-3
abundance: .
j_gene: TRBJ1-5
d_gene: .
CDR3aa: CARWGGTSQHF
CDR3nt: TGTGCCAGGTGGGGGGGTACATCCCAGCATTTT

v_gene: TRBV5-1
abundance: .
j_gene: TRBJ2-1
d_gene: .
CDR3aa: CASSLGGGFDEQFF
CDR3nt: TGCGCCAGCAGCTTGGGGGGAGGATTCGATGAGCAGTTCTTC

v_gene: TRBV5-1
abundance: .
j_gene: TRBJ2-1
d_gene: TRBD2
CDR3aa: CASSPGTSGGYYNEQFF
CDR3nt: TGCGCCAGCAGCCCCGGGACTAGCGGGGGGTACTACAATGAGCAGTTCTTC

v_gene: TRBV6-5
abundance: .
j_gene: TRBJ2-7
d_gene: .
CDR3aa: CASSYSATGSSYEQYF
CDR3nt: TGTGCCAGCAGTTACTCCGCGACGGGCTCGTCCTACGAGCAGTACTTC

v_gene: TRBV9
abundance: .
j_gene: TRBJ2-1
d_gene: .
CDR3aa: CASSPPSRDEQFF
CDR3nt: TGTGCCAGCAGCCCCCCCTCCAGAGATGAGCAGTTCTTC

v_gene: TRBV5-6
abundance: once
j_gene: TRBJ2-7
d_gene: .
CDR3aa: CASSLQGYEQYF
CDR3nt: TGTGCCAGCAGCCTTCAGGGCTACGAGCAGTACTTC

v_gene: TRBV5-1
abundance: .
j_gene: TRBJ1-2
d_gene: .
CDR3aa: CASSQSTADYGYTF
CDR3nt: TGCGCCAGCAGCCAGTCGACAGCCGACTATGGCTACACCTTC

v_gene: TRBV11-2
abundance: .
j_gene: TRBJ2-1
d_gene: TRBD2
CDR3aa: CASSTPPGLAEGNEQFF
CDR3nt: TGTGCCAGCAGCACCCCGCCGGGACTAGCGGAGGGCAATGAGCAGTTCTTC

v_gene: TRBV30
abundance: .
j_gene: TRBJ2-5
d_gene: .
CDR3aa: CAWSVLFQETQYF
CDR3nt: TGTGCCTGGAGTGTACTGTTCCAAGAGACCCAGTACTTC

v_gene: TRBV7-9
abundance: .
j_gene: TRBJ2-3
d_gene: TRBD2
CDR3aa: CASSSPKGSAGASDTQYF
CDR3nt: TGTGCCAGCAGCTCCCCGAAGGGTAGTGCGGGAGCCAGCGATACGCAGTATTTT

v_gene: TRBV4-3
abundance: .
j_gene: TRBJ1-1
d_gene: TRBD1
CDR3aa: CASSSGRGLYEAFF
CDR3nt: TGCGCCAGCAGCTCGGGCAGGGGGCTCTATGAAGCTTTCTTT

v_gene: TRBV6-5
abundance: once
j_gene: TRBJ1-6
d_gene: .
CDR3aa: CASSRDIDNSPLHF
CDR3nt: TGTGCCAGCAGCCGGGACATAGATAATTCACCCCTCCACTTT

v_gene: TRBV6-5
abundance: once
j_gene: TRBJ2-7
d_gene: TRBD1
CDR3aa: CASRTGTGIYEQYF
CDR3nt: TGTGCCAGCAGGACCGGGACAGGGATCTACGAGCAGTACTTC

v_gene: TRBV11-1
abundance: .
j_gene: TRBJ1-1
d_gene: .
CDR3aa: CASSAQMGRKFEAFF
CDR3nt: TGTGCCAGCAGCGCCCAAATGGGCAGAAAGTTTGAAGCTTTCTTT

v_gene: TRBV6-4
abundance: .
j_gene: TRBJ2-3
d_gene: .
CDR3aa: CASGTGSTDTQYF
CDR3nt: TGTGCCAGCGGAACAGGGTCTACAGATACGCAGTATTTT

v_gene: TRBV7-3
abundance: .
j_gene: TRBJ1-2
d_gene: .
CDR3aa: CASSAGRNYGYTF
CDR3nt: TGTGCCAGCAGCGCGGGCAGAAACTATGGCTACACCTTC

v_gene: TRBV19
abundance: .
j_gene: TRBJ2-1
d_gene: .
CDR3aa: CASSPTYNEQFF
CDR3nt: TGTGCCAGTAGTCCAACCTACAATGAGCAGTTCTTC

v_gene: TRBV7-3
abundance: .
j_gene: TRBJ2-5
d_gene: .
CDR3aa: CASSSTPGLETQYF
CDR3nt: TGTGCCAGCAGCTCCACCCCGGGACTAGAGACCCAGTACTTC

v_gene: TRBV5-5
abundance: .
j_gene: TRBJ1-5
d_gene: TRBD1
CDR3aa: CASSMGTGGSNQPQHF
CDR3nt: TGTGCCAGCAGCATGGGGACAGGCGGTAGCAATCAGCCCCAGCATTTT

v_gene: TRBV19
abundance: .
j_gene: TRBJ1-2
d_gene: .
CDR3aa: CASSIVGTARLNYGYTF
CDR3nt: TGTGCCAGTAGTATAGTGGGGACGGCCAGGCTTAACTATGGCTACACCTTC

v_gene: TRBV12-1
abundance: once
j_gene: TRBJ1-2
d_gene: .
CDR3aa: CASSSPAWPGANYGYTF
CDR3nt: TGTGCCAGCAGCTCACCGGCTTGGCCAGGGGCTAACTATGGCTACACCTTC

v_gene: TRBV28
abundance: once
j_gene: TRBJ1-3
d_gene: .
CDR3aa: CASSQAGSGNTIYF
CDR3nt: TGTGCCAGCAGCCAGGCTGGCTCTGGAAACACCATATATTTT

v_gene: TRBV6-6
abundance: .
j_gene: TRBJ2-3
d_gene: TRBD1
CDR3aa: CASSRTGVPDTQYF
CDR3nt: TGTGCCAGCAGCAGGACAGGGGTTCCAGATACGCAGTATTTT

v_gene: TRBV19
abundance: .
j_gene: TRBJ1-2
d_gene: TRBD1
CDR3aa: CASSHRPGTGVYGYTF
CDR3nt: TGTGCCAGTAGTCATCGCCCCGGGACAGGGGTCTATGGCTACACCTTC

v_gene: TRBV6-6
abundance: .
j_gene: TRBJ2-7
d_gene: TRBD1
CDR3aa: CASSYDDRGSYEQYF
CDR3nt: TGTGCCAGCAGTTACGACGACAGGGGCTCCTACGAGCAGTACTTC

v_gene: TRBV4-1
abundance: once
j_gene: TRBJ2-7
d_gene: TRBD1
CDR3aa: CASSQVSTGGSSYEQYF
CDR3nt: TGCGCCAGCAGCCAAGTTTCGACAGGGGGTTCGTCCTACGAGCAGTACTTC

v_gene: TRBV28
abundance: .
j_gene: TRBJ2-7
d_gene: TRBD1
CDR3aa: CASSLIGTANYEQYF
CDR3nt: TGTGCCAGCAGTCTCATCGGGACAGCAAATTACGAGCAGTACTTC

v_gene: TRBV7-3
abundance: .
j_gene: TRBJ1-4
d_gene: .
CDR3aa: CASSLTLGEKLFF
CDR3nt: TGTGCCAGCAGCTTAACGCTGGGTGAAAAACTGTTTTTT

v_gene: TRBV6-5
abundance: .
j_gene: TRBJ2-7
d_gene: .
CDR3aa: CASNPGTATQYF
CDR3nt: TGTGCCAGCAATCCAGGCACGGCAACACAGTACTTC

v_gene: TRBV6-6
abundance: .
j_gene: TRBJ2-7
d_gene: .
CDR3aa: CASSYSNRPELQYF
CDR3nt: TGTGCCAGCAGTTACTCGAACAGACCGGAGCTGCAGTACTTC

v_gene: TRBV18
abundance: .
j_gene: TRBJ2-7
d_gene: TRBD2
CDR3aa: CASSWTSGDSYEQYF
CDR3nt: TGTGCCAGCTCGTGGACTAGCGGAGATTCCTACGAGCAGTACTTC

v_gene: TRBV5-4
abundance: .
j_gene: TRBJ1-3
d_gene: TRBD1
CDR3aa: CASSQDPGQGARGNTIYF
CDR3nt: TGTGCCAGCAGCCAAGATCCCGGACAGGGGGCTCGTGGAAACACCATATATTTT

v_gene: TRBV5-4
abundance: .
j_gene: TRBJ1-2
d_gene: .
CDR3aa: CASSPDRDLWGYTF
CDR3nt: TGTGCCAGCAGCCCTGACCGGGACCTGTGGGGCTACACCTTC

v_gene: TRBV6-6
abundance: .
j_gene: TRBJ1-2
d_gene: .
CDR3aa: CASSYSRGIYGYTF
CDR3nt: TGTGCCAGCAGTTACTCGAGGGGGATTTATGGCTACACCTTC

v_gene: TRBV5-1
abundance: .
j_gene: TRBJ2-1
d_gene: .
CDR3aa: CASSLADNNEQFF
CDR3nt: TGCGCCAGCAGCTTGGCCGACAACAATGAGCAGTTCTTC

v_gene: TRBV6-5
abundance: .
j_gene: TRBJ2-7
d_gene: .
CDR3aa: CASSYLGHHYEQYF
CDR3nt: TGTGCCAGCAGTTACCTTGGGCATCACTACGAGCAGTACTTC

v_gene: TRBV28
abundance: .
j_gene: TRBJ1-4
d_gene: .
CDR3aa: CASSLWRTAEKLFF
CDR3nt: TGTGCCAGCAGTTTATGGAGGACAGCTGAAAAACTGTTTTTT

v_gene: TRBV10-3
abundance: few
j_gene: TRBJ1-1
d_gene: TRBD1
CDR3aa: CAISEMGTATSAAFF
CDR3nt: TGTGCCATCAGTGAGATGGGGACAGCCACTTCAGCAGCTTTCTTT

v_gene: TRBV11-3
abundance: .
j_gene: TRBJ2-7
d_gene: TRBD2
CDR3aa: CASSLGLAGAEQYF
CDR3nt: TGTGCCAGCAGCTTAGGGCTAGCGGGAGCCGAGCAGTACTTC

v_gene: TRBV6-5
abundance: .
j_gene: TRBJ1-5
d_gene: .
CDR3aa: CASSSSETQHF
CDR3nt: TGTGCCAGCAGCTCCTCCGAGACCCAGCATTTT

v_gene: TRBV6-1
abundance: .
j_gene: TRBJ2-3
d_gene: TRBD1
CDR3aa: CASRERGQKGLTDTQYF
CDR3nt: TGTGCCAGCAGGGAAAGGGGACAGAAAGGACTCACAGATACGCAGTATTTT

v_gene: TRBV10-3
abundance: once
j_gene: TRBJ2-2
d_gene: TRBD1
CDR3aa: CAITATGAAGELFF
CDR3nt: TGTGCCATCACGGCTACAGGGGCGGCCGGGGAGCTGTTTTTT

v_gene: TRBV25-1
abundance: few
j_gene: TRBJ1-6
d_gene: TRBD1
CDR3aa: CASTRQGNSPLHF
CDR3nt: TGTGCCAGCACCAGACAGGGGAATTCACCCCTCCACTTT

v_gene: TRBV2
abundance: once
j_gene: TRBJ1-2
d_gene: .
CDR3aa: CASRTGAHYGYTF
CDR3nt: TGTGCCAGCAGGACGGGGGCCCACTATGGCTACACCTTC

v_gene: TRBV15
abundance: .
j_gene: TRBJ1-6
d_gene: .
CDR3aa: CATSRGSYNSPLHF
CDR3nt: TGTGCCACCTCCAGGGGTTCCTATAATTCACCCCTCCACTTT

v_gene: TRBV5-1
abundance: .
j_gene: TRBJ2-7
d_gene: TRBD2
CDR3aa: CARAGRLAGPRRYEQYF
CDR3nt: TGCGCCAGAGCCGGGCGGCTAGCGGGCCCTAGGCGATACGAGCAGTACTTC

v_gene: TRBV29-1
abundance: .
j_gene: TRBJ1-1
d_gene: .
CDR3aa: CSVYDRPEAFF
CDR3nt: TGCAGCGTTTATGACAGGCCTGAAGCTTTCTTT

v_gene: TRBV5-1
abundance: .
j_gene: TRBJ1-1
d_gene: .
CDR3aa: CASSFGNTEAFF
CDR3nt: TGCGCCAGCAGCTTCGGGAACACTGAAGCTTTCTTT

v_gene: TRBV5-1
abundance: .
j_gene: TRBJ2-5
d_gene: .
CDR3aa: CASNPRAEETQYF
CDR3nt: TGCGCCAGCAATCCCCGGGCGGAAGAGACCCAGTACTTC

v_gene: TRBV10-2
abundance: .
j_gene: TRBJ1-1
d_gene: .
CDR3aa: CASSEQGWTEAFF
CDR3nt: TGCGCCAGCAGCGAGCAGGGGTGGACTGAAGCTTTCTTT

v_gene: TRBV2
abundance: .
j_gene: TRBJ2-1
d_gene: .
CDR3aa: CASRADTGAYNEQFF
CDR3nt: TGTGCCAGCAGGGCAGACACCGGTGCATACAATGAGCAGTTCTTC